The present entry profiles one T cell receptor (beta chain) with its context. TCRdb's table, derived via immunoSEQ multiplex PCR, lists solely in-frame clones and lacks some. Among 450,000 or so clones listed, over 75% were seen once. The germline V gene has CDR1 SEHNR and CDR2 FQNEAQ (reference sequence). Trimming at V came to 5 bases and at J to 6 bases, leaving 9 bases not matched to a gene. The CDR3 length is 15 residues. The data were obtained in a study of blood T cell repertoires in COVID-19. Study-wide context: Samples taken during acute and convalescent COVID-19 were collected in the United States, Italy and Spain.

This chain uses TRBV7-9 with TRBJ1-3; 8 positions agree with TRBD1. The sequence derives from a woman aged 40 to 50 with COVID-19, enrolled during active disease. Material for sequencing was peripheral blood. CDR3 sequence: CASSLPGQEQNTIYF. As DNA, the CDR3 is TGTGCCAGCAGCCTCCCGGGACAGGAACAAAACACCATATATTTT.